The rows below give T cell receptor beta chains drawn from one sample of a study of blood T cell repertoires in COVID-19. This table comes from immunoSEQ multiplex PCR, and its TCRdb copy is limited to in-frame clones, with some not included. The repertoire has 400,000 or so clones, 80% to 95% of them found once; the top ten carry approximately 0.55%. Sequencing was carried out using PBMCs or T cells enriched from blood (not recorded which). These receptors were collected from a young man who had recovered from COVID-19. The CDR3 runs from the conserved cysteine through the conserved F or W. A D gene is named only where the DNA matches it firmly. Clone size is given for some rows only: seen once, a few or many times, or a class if the clone is expanded.

cdr3_nt cdr3_aa cdr3_length j_call v_call clone_size d_call
TGCAGCGCCCCCGGGAACGAGACAGGGTATGGCTACACCTTC CSAPGNETGYGYTF 14 TRBJ1-2 TRBV29-1 once TRBD1
TGTGCCAGTAGTAATGATGACAGGGTGGCGAACACCTTC CASSNDDRVANTF 13 TRBJ1-2 TRBV19 . TRBD1
TGTGCCAGCAGCTTACAGTCATCAGGCATAGAGACCCAGTACTTC CASSLQSSGIETQYF 15 TRBJ2-5 TRBV9 . .
TGTGCCAGCAGGAGAGAAGTCACAGGGTACACTGAAGCTTTCTTT CASRREVTGYTEAFF 15 TRBJ1-1 TRBV2 . .
TGTGCCAGCAGCCCCCGGGACTCCTACAATGAGCAGTTCTTC CASSPRDSYNEQFF 14 TRBJ2-1 TRBV9 . .
TGCGCCAGCAGCTTGACCGGGGACTACACAGATACGCAGTATTTT CASSLTGDYTDTQYF 15 TRBJ2-3 TRBV5-1 . TRBD2
TGTGCCAGCAGCAATCTAGCGGGAGGGAACTACGAGCAGTACTTC CASSNLAGGNYEQYF 15 TRBJ2-7 TRBV5-5 once TRBD2
TGCGCCAGCAGCTTGGACCCGGACAGGGGGCCCTATGGCTACACCTTC CASSLDPDRGPYGYTF 16 TRBJ1-2 TRBV5-1 . TRBD1
TGCGCCAGCAGCTGGAGCGGGAGCACAGATACGCAGTATTTT CASSWSGSTDTQYF 14 TRBJ2-3 TRBV5-1 . .
TGTGCCAGCAGCCGTGATATCGAGGGGGTAGCTTTCTTT CASSRDIEGVAFF 13 TRBJ1-1 TRBV14 . .
TGTGCCATCAGCCAGACCGGGACAGCCTACGAGCAGTACTTC CAISQTGTAYEQYF 14 TRBJ2-7 TRBV10-3 . TRBD1
TGTGCCAGCAGGCGGGACCTCTATGGCTACACCTTC CASRRDLYGYTF 12 TRBJ1-2 TRBV6-5 . .
TGCGCCAGCAGCCCTCAGACTAGCGGGAGCTATGAGCAGTTCTTC CASSPQTSGSYEQFF 15 TRBJ2-1 TRBV5-1 . TRBD2
TGTGCCAGCAGCCCTAGCGGGATCAGTGAGCAGTTCTTC CASSPSGISEQFF 13 TRBJ2-1 TRBV3-1/TRBV3-2 . TRBD2
TGTGCCAGCAGTGAACGGGGAATTATCGTCAATCAGCCCCAGCATTTT CASSERGIIVNQPQHF 16 TRBJ1-5 TRBV6-1 . .
TGTGCCAGCAGCGTAGCTACGGGGACAGCCTACACCTTC CASSVATGTAYTF 13 TRBJ1-2 TRBV9 . TRBD1
TGTGCCAGCAGTCAGGCCGCTCTTACAGGGAACACTGAAGCTTTCTTT CASSQAALTGNTEAFF 16 TRBJ1-1 TRBV28 . .
TGTGCCAGCACACTAGCGGGTCTCAATGAGCAGTTCTTC CASTLAGLNEQFF 13 TRBJ2-1 TRBV7-9 . TRBD2
TGTGCCAGCAGCCCCGGGACAGGGGTTGGCTACACCTTC CASSPGTGVGYTF 13 TRBJ1-2 TRBV7-2 . TRBD1
TGCGCCAGCAGCTTGGAGGTGACACTGTATAATTCACCCCTCCACTTT CASSLEVTLYNSPLHF 16 TRBJ1-6 TRBV5-1 . .
TGTGCCATACAGGATTTAACCTACGAGCAGTACTTC CAIQDLTYEQYF 12 TRBJ2-7 TRBV10-3 few .
TGTGCCAGCAGTGAGGCCGGGGCTTTCTTT CASSEAGAFF 10 TRBJ1-1 TRBV2 once .
TGTGCCAGCAGTTTAGGAGGGAGCTCCTACGAGCAGTACTTC CASSLGGSSYEQYF 14 TRBJ2-7 TRBV28 . .
TGTGCCACCAGCAGAGTCGGGGGTGAAAAACTGTTTTTT CATSRVGGEKLFF 13 TRBJ1-4 TRBV15 . .
TGCGCCAGCAGCTTACAGGGCGGCTCCTACGAGCAGTACTTC CASSLQGGSYEQYF 14 TRBJ2-7 TRBV5-1 . .
TGTGCCAGTAGGAGGTCGGGACAGGGGAACACTGAAGCTTTCTTT CASRRSGQGNTEAFF 15 TRBJ1-1 TRBV19 once TRBD1
TGTGCCAGCTCACTGGGACAGGCATATGGCTACACCTTC CASSLGQAYGYTF 13 TRBJ1-2 TRBV18 . TRBD1
TGTGCCAGCAGCCAAGCCGGGAGAACTCGCACCTACGAGCAGTACTTC CASSQAGRTRTYEQYF 16 TRBJ2-7 TRBV3-1/TRBV3-2 . .
TGTGCCAGCAGTTTGACAGTAAACTATGGCTACACCTTC CASSLTVNYGYTF 13 TRBJ1-2 TRBV28 . .
TGTGCCAGCAGCAAAGGGCCTAGCGGGAGACCCGAGCAGTACTTC CASSKGPSGRPEQYF 15 TRBJ2-7 TRBV28 . TRBD2
TGTGCCAGCAGTACTGGACAGGGCCATCAGTACTTC CASSTGQGHQYF 12 TRBJ2-4 TRBV5-6 . TRBD1
TGCGCCAGCAGCCAAGATCGACTTCCCAATCAGCCCCAGCATTTT CASSQDRLPNQPQHF 15 TRBJ1-5 TRBV4-1 . .
TGTGCCAGCTCACCGGCGGCGGTGGGCACTGAAGCTTTCTTT CASSPAAVGTEAFF 14 TRBJ1-1 TRBV18 . .
TGTGCCAGCAGCCAAGTCGGGGGGGCCGGTGGAGAGACCCAGTACTTC CASSQVGGAGGETQYF 16 TRBJ2-5 TRBV3-1/TRBV3-2 . TRBD2
TGTGCCAGCAGCTTAGGGCCATATCAGCCCCAGCATTTT CASSLGPYQPQHF 13 TRBJ1-5 TRBV11-3 many .
TGTGCCAGTAGTCTCCCGGACAGGTCCTTCGGGGCGGAAGCTTTCTTT CASSLPDRSFGAEAFF 16 TRBJ1-1 TRBV19 few TRBD1
TGTGCCATCAGCCCTATAGGCAATCAGCCCCAGCATTTT CAISPIGNQPQHF 13 TRBJ1-5 TRBV10-3 . .
TGTGCCAGCAGCCTTGGCGGTGAGCAGCCCCAGCATTTT CASSLGGEQPQHF 13 TRBJ1-5 TRBV5-4 . .
TGTGCCTGGCTCCTCGCGGGGGGGACCAATGAGCAGTTCTTC CAWLLAGGTNEQFF 14 TRBJ2-1 TRBV30 . TRBD2
TGTGCCAGCAGCCAAAGGAGGGTGGGGTATGGCTACACCTTC CASSQRRVGYGYTF 14 TRBJ1-2 TRBV3-1/TRBV3-2 . .
TGTGCCAGTAGTGCTGGCGGGGGGCAAGAGACCCAGTACTTC CASSAGGGQETQYF 14 TRBJ2-5 TRBV19 . TRBD2
TGTGCCTGGGACAGGGGGCGGCAGGGTGGCTACACCTTC CAWDRGRQGGYTF 13 TRBJ1-2 TRBV30 . TRBD1
TGTGCCAGCAGCCATTACCGGGTCGCCACAGATACGCAGTATTTT CASSHYRVATDTQYF 15 TRBJ2-3 TRBV3-1/TRBV3-2 . .
TGCGCCAGCAGCACCGGGACACCTAACACTGAAGCTTTCTTT CASSTGTPNTEAFF 14 TRBJ1-1 TRBV5-1 . .
TGTGCCAGTAGTATTTTAGAGCCTAGCAATCAGCCCCAGCATTTT CASSILEPSNQPQHF 15 TRBJ1-5 TRBV19 . .
TGCGCCAGCAGCTTGGACCAGGGGGTGAACACTGAAGCTTTCTTT CASSLDQGVNTEAFF 15 TRBJ1-1 TRBV5-1 . TRBD1